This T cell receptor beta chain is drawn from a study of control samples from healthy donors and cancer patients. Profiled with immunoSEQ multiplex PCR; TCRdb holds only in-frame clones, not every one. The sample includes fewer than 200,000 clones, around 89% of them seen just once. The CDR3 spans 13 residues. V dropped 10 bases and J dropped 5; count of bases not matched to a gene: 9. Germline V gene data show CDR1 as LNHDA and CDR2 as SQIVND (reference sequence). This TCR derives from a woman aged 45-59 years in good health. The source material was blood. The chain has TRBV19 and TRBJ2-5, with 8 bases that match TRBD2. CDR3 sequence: CATSGGRGETQYF. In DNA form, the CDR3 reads TGTGCCACCAGCGGGGGCCGCGGTGAGACCCAGTACTTC.